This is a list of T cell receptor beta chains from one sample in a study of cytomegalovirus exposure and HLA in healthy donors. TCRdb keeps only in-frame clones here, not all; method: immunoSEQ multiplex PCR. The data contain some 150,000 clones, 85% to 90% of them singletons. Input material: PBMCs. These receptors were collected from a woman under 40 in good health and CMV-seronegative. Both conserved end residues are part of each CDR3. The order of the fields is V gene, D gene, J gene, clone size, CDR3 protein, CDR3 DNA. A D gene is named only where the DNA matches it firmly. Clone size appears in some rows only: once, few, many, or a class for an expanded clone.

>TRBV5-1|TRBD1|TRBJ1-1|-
CASSDEQGRAFF
TGCGCCAGCAGCGATGAACAGGGGAGAGCTTTCTTT
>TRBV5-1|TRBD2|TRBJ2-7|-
CASSLGGTSGGIPYEQYF
TGCGCCAGCAGCTTGGGCGGGACTAGCGGGGGGATTCCCTACGAGCAGTACTTC
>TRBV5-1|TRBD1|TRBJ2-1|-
CASRPTGSSYNEQFF
TGCGCCAGCAGACCGACAGGGAGCTCCTACAATGAGCAGTTCTTC
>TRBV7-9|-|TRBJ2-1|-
CASSQTNTGNEQFF
TGTGCCAGCAGTCAAACAAATACAGGGAATGAGCAGTTCTTC
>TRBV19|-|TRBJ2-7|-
CASSVVVSWTGGAYEQYF
TGTGCCAGTAGTGTAGTCGTGTCTTGGACTGGCGGAGCCTACGAGCAGTACTTC
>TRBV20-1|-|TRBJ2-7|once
CSATGDEQYF
TGCAGTGCTACAGGGGACGAGCAGTACTTC
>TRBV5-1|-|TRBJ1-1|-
CASSLAFTGRELNTEAFF
TGCGCCAGCAGCTTGGCCTTCACGGGGAGGGAATTGAACACTGAAGCTTTCTTT
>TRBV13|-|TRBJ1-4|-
CASSLGAGVGEKLFF
TGTGCCAGCAGCTTAGGGGCAGGGGTCGGGGAAAAACTGTTTTTT
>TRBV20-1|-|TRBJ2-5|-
CSASAETQYF
TGCAGTGCTAGTGCGGAGACCCAGTACTTC
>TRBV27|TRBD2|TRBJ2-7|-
CASRPSPSGGGYEQYF
TGTGCCAGCAGACCCTCTCCTAGCGGGGGTGGCTACGAGCAGTACTTC
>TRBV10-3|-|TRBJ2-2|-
CAISQTNTGELFF
TGTGCCATCAGCCAGACGAACACCGGGGAGCTGTTTTTT
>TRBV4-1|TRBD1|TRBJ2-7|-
CASSQDPRDRAYEQYF
TGCGCCAGCAGCCAAGATCCCCGGGACAGGGCCTACGAGCAGTACTTC
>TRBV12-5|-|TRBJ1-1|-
CASGLSGGNTEAFF
TGTGCTAGTGGTTTGTCGGGGGGGAACACTGAAGCTTTCTTT
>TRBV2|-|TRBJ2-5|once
CASRKGLSQETQYF
TGTGCCAGCAGAAAGGGACTTTCACAAGAGACCCAGTACTTC
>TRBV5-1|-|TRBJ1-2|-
CASSHPRGGNYGYTF
TGCGCCAGCAGCCACCCCCGGGGGGGGAACTATGGCTACACCTTC
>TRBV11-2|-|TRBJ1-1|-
CASSMRAGYDEAFF
TGTGCCAGCAGCATGAGAGCCGGGTACGATGAAGCTTTCTTT
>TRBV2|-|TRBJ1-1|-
CASSESRTPNTEAFF
TGTGCCAGCAGTGAGTCAAGGACACCTAACACTGAAGCTTTCTTT
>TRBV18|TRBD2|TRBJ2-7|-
CASSPYSGGTYEQYF
TGTGCCAGCTCACCATATAGCGGGGGTACCTACGAGCAGTACTTC
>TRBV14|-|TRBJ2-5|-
CASSQAVGKTQYF
TGTGCCAGCAGCCAGGCGGTTGGCAAGACCCAGTACTTC
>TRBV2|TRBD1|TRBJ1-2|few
CASTPGTGHGYTF
TGTGCCAGCACCCCCGGGACAGGGCATGGCTACACCTTC
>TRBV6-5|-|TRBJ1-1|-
CASSLAPTGFAEAFF
TGTGCCAGCAGCTTGGCTCCAACAGGGTTTGCTGAAGCTTTCTTT
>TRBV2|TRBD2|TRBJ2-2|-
CASIDARLAKHTGELFF
TGTGCCAGCATCGACGCCCGACTAGCGAAACACACCGGGGAGCTGTTTTTT
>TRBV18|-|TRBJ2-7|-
CASSILLRDNKTSTSSKQYF
TGTGCCAGCTCTATCCTCTTGAGGGATAATAAAACTTCTACGAGTTCGAAGCAGTACTTC
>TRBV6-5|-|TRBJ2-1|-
CASSFGRDTSPGKFF
TGTGCCAGCAGTTTCGGCCGGGACACTTCACCCGGGAAGTTCTTC
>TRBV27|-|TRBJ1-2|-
CASRPAAPYGYTF
TGTGCCAGCAGGCCTGCAGCGCCCTATGGCTACACCTTC
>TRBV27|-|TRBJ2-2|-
CASRDRPNTGELFF
TGTGCCAGCAGAGACAGACCCAACACCGGGGAGCTGTTTTTT
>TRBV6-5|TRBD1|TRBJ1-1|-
CASSSSGGTEAFF
TGTGCCAGCAGTTCCTCAGGGGGCACTGAAGCTTTCTTT
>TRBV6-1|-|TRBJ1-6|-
CASSEDVGGRNNSPLHF
TGTGCCAGCAGTGAAGACGTGGGGGGTAGGAATAATTCACCCCTCCACTTT
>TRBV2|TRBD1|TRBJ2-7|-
CASLSGRGRDEQYF
TGTGCCAGCCTCTCAGGCAGGGGGCGGGACGAGCAGTACTTC
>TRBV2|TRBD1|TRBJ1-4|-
CASNRGTTNEKLFF
TGTGCCAGCAACAGGGGTACAACTAATGAAAAACTGTTTTTT
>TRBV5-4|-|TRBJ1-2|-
CASSQGSPYGYTF
TGTGCCAGCAGCCAGGGGAGTCCTTATGGCTACACCTTC
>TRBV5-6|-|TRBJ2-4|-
CASSLVRTAPGIQYF
TGTGCCAGCAGCTTGGTACGGACAGCCCCAGGCATTCAGTACTTC
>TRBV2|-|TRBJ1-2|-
CASRTGWGGYTF
TGTGCCAGCAGAACAGGGTGGGGTGGCTACACCTTC
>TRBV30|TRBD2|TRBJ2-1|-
CAWSFRTGLAGGQVEQFF
TGTGCCTGGAGCTTTCGAACGGGACTAGCGGGGGGGCAGGTTGAGCAGTTCTTC
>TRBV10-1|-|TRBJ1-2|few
CASSESDKDGYTF
TGCGCCAGCAGTGAGTCCGACAAGGATGGCTACACCTTC
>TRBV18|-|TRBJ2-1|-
CASSLTESSYNEQFF
TGTGCCAGCTCACTAACAGAGAGCTCCTACAATGAGCAGTTCTTC
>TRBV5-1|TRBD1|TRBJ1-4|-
CASSPSRDRSEKLFF
TGCGCCAGCAGCCCGTCCCGGGACAGGTCTGAAAAACTGTTTTTT
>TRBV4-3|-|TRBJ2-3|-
CASSQDRGVRIDTQYF
TGCGCCAGCAGCCAAGATCGTGGAGTGAGGATAGATACGCAGTATTTT
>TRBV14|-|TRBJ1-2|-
CASSQDYSRYGYTF
TGTGCCAGCAGCCAAGACTACAGCCGCTATGGCTACACCTTC
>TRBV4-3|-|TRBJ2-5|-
CASSQSRRETQYF
TGCGCCAGCAGCCAGAGCAGGAGGGAGACCCAGTACTTC
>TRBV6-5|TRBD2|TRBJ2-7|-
CASSWTSGSYEQYF
TGTGCCAGCAGCTGGACTAGCGGGTCCTACGAGCAGTACTTC
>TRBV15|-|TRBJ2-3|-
CATSGGQGADTQYF
TGTGCCACCAGCGGGGGGCAGGGGGCAGATACGCAGTATTTT
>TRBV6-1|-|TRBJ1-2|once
CASSGPGRNYGYTF
TGTGCCAGCAGTGGTCCGGGGAGAAACTATGGCTACACCTTC
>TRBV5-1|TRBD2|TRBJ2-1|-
CASSLVAGARNEQFF
TGCGCCAGCAGCTTAGTAGCGGGGGCTAGGAATGAGCAGTTCTTC
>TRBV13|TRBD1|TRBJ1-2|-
CASSSQGVGGYTF
TGTGCCAGCAGCTCTCAGGGGGTTGGGGGCTACACCTTC
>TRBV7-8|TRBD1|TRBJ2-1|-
CASSGSDRVSYNEQFF
TGTGCCAGCAGCGGATCGGACAGGGTCTCCTACAATGAGCAGTTCTTC
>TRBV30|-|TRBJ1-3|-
CAWSVSSGNTIYF
TGTGCCTGGAGTGTTTCGTCTGGAAACACCATATATTTT
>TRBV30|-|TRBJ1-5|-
CAWSVGRYSNQPQHF
TGTGCCTGGAGTGTTGGGAGGTATAGCAATCAGCCCCAGCATTTT
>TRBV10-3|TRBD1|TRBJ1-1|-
CAISELQGAEAFF
TGTGCCATCAGTGAGCTACAGGGGGCTGAAGCTTTCTTT